This T cell receptor beta chain was sequenced during a study of blood T cell repertoires in COVID-19. For the study at large: Acute and convalescent COVID-19 samples came from the United States, Italy and Spain.

This CDR3 contains 13 residues. V lost 7 bases, J lost 2 bases, and 3 bases stayed unmatched. Libraries were prepared by immunoSEQ multiplex PCR; TCRdb keeps only in-frame clonotypes and omits some of them. Found here are about 150,000 clones, under 80% of them singletons; the top ten hold about 4%. This chain joins TRBV12-3 or TRBV12-4 and TRBJ2-7; TRBD1 matches 9 bases. This clonotype originated in a man between 60 and 70 years old with acute or convalescent COVID-19. Sequencing was carried out using peripheral blood. CDR3 in amino acids: CASTRQGAYEQYF. The CDR3, as DNA: TGTGCCAGCACCCGACAGGGGGCCTACGAGCAGTACTTC.